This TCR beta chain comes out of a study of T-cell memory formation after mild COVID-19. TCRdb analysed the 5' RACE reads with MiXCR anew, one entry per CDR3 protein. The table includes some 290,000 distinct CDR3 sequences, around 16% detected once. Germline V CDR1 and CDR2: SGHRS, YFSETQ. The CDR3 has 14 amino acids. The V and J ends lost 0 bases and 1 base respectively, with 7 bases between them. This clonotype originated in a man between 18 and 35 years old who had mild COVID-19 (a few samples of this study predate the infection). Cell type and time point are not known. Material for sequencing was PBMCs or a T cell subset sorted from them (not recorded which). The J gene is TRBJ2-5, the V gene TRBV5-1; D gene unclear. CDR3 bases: TGCGCCAGCAGCTTGGTCAGCTTCCAAGAGACCCAGTACTTC. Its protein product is CASSLVSFQETQYF. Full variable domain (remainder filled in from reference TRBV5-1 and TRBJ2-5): KAGVTQTPRYLIKTRGQQVTLSCSPISGHRSVSWYQQTPGQGLQFLFEYFSETQRNKGNFPGRFSGRQFSNSRSEMNVSTLELGDSALYLCASSLVSFQETQYFGPGTRLLVL.